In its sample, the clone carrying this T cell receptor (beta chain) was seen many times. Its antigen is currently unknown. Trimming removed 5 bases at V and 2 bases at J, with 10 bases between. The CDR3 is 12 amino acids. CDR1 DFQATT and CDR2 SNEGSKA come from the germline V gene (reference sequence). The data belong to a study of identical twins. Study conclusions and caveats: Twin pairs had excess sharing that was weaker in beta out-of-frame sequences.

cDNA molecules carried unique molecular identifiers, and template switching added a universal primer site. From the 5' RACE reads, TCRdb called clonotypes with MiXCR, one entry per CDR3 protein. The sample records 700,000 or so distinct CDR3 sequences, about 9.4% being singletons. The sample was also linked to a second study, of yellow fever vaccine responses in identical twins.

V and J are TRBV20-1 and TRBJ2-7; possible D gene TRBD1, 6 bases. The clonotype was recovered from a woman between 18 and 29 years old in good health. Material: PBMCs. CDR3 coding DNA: TGCAGTGCTCAGACAGGTACCTACGAGCAGTACTTC. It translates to CSAQTGTYEQYF.